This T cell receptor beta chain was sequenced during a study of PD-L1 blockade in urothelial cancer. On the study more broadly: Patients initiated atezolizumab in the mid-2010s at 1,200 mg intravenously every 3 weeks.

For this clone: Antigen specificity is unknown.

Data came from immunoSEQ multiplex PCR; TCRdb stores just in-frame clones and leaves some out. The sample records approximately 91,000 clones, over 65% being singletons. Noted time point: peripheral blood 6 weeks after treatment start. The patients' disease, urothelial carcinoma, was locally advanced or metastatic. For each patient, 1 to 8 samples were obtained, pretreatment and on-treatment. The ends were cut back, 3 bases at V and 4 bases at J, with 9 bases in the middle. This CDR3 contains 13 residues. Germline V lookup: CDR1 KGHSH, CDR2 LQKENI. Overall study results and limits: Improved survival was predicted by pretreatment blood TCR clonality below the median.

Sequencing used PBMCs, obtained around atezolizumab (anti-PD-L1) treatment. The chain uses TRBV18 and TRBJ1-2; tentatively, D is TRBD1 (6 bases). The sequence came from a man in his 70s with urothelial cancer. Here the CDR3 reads CASSPDRRYGYTF. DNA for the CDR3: TGTGCCAGCTCACCTGACAGGCGCTATGGCTACACCTTC.